A selection of T cell receptor beta chains follows, all from one sample in a study of shared clonotypes between healthy human individuals. The method was immunoSEQ multiplex PCR; TCRdb's version includes in-frame clones alone and lacks a portion of them. The data show about 2 million clones, around 96% seen once. Sequenced sample: naive CD8+ T cells sorted from blood. The receptors come from a man aged 18 to 29 in good health. Both conserved end residues are part of each CDR3. The D gene is left open where the match is weak. Clone size is given for some rows only: seen once, a few or many times, or a class if the clone is expanded.

-	16	-	TRBV4-1	TRBJ1-5	TGCGCCAGCAGCCAAGATCGGTCCTATAGCAATCAGCCCCAGCATTTT	CASSQDRSYSNQPQHF
-	14	-	TRBV7-9	TRBJ1-1	TGTGCCAGCAGCTTGGGGGCGGCGAACACTGAAGCTTTCTTT	CASSLGAANTEAFF
TRBD1	16	once	TRBV7-8	TRBJ2-1	TGTGCCAGCAGCTTAGTGGGACAGGGGGCGGGGAATGAGCAGTTCTTC	CASSLVGQGAGNEQFF
-	17	-	TRBV28	TRBJ1-2	TGTGCCAGCACCGTTTATGCGTCCATGGATGGGAACTATGGCTACACCTTC	CASTVYASMDGNYGYTF
TRBD2	18	-	TRBV7-9	TRBJ2-2	TGTGCCAGCAGCTTCTCCCCGGGTAGCGGGGGAGACACCGGGGAGCTGTTTTTT	CASSFSPGSGGDTGELFF
TRBD1	15	-	TRBV27	TRBJ2-7	TGTGCCAGCAGTTTGACAGGGGCCTACTCCTACGAGCAGTACTTC	CASSLTGAYSYEQYF
-	13	-	TRBV29-1	TRBJ2-7	TGCAGCGTTGGTTCAGACAGTAACTACGAGCAGTACTTC	CSVGSDSNYEQYF
-	13	-	TRBV5-1	TRBJ2-3	TGCGCCAGCGGGACGCTTAACTCGGATACGCAGTATTTT	CASGTLNSDTQYF
-	13	-	TRBV5-1	TRBJ2-3	TGCGCCAGCAGCTTGAACAGGCTGTATACGCAGTATTTT	CASSLNRLYTQYF
-	12	-	TRBV5-1	TRBJ2-7	TGCGCCAGCAGCTTGGTTGGGATCGAGCAGTACTTC	CASSLVGIEQYF
-	19	-	TRBV6-1	TRBJ2-1	TGTGCCAGCAGTGAAGAGGCAGCCCTCACAGTCCGACCCCCTAATGAGCAGTTCTTC	CASSEEAALTVRPPNEQFF
-	16	-	TRBV7-2	TRBJ2-4	TGTGCCAGCAGCCCATTTGAGGGGGGGCGGGAAAACATTCAGTACTTC	CASSPFEGGRENIQYF
-	16	-	TRBV19	TRBJ2-2	TGTGCCAGTACAAGCGCTAGAACCGCGAACACCGGGGAGCTGTTTTTT	CASTSARTANTGELFF
TRBD2	14	-	TRBV4-2	TRBJ2-7	TGTGCCAGCAGCCATCCTGGGGGAGGGGACGAGCAGTACTTC	CASSHPGGGDEQYF
TRBD2	16	-	TRBV2	TRBJ2-6	TGTGCCAGCAGGCCCGCGGGGGAAGGGGGGGCCAACGTCCTGACTTTC	CASRPAGEGGANVLTF
TRBD1	15	-	TRBV7-9	TRBJ1-1	TGTGCCAGCAGCTCGCTCATCTCTCCGGGACAGGGGAAGGTCTTT	CASSSLISPGQGKVF
-	13	-	TRBV19	TRBJ2-1	TGTGCCAGTAGTCCCCAGCCCTACAATGAGCAGTTCTTC	CASSPQPYNEQFF
-	12	-	TRBV10-3	TRBJ2-7	TGTGCCATCAGTGAGACAGTATACGAGCAGTACTTC	CAISETVYEQYF
-	13	-	TRBV2	TRBJ2-7	TGTGCCAGCAGTGTGGACTGGACCTACGAGCAGTACTTC	CASSVDWTYEQYF
TRBD1	13	-	TRBV27	TRBJ1-2	TGTGCCAGCAGTTCGACAGGGGATTATGGCTACACCTTC	CASSSTGDYGYTF
-	14	-	TRBV27	TRBJ2-1	TGTGCCAGCGCTGGTGGGCACTCCTACAATGAGCAGTTCTTC	CASAGGHSYNEQFF
-	15	-	TRBV6-6	TRBJ2-5	TGTGCCAGCAGTTACACCCTTCCGGGACCAGAGACCCAGTACTTC	CASSYTLPGPETQYF
-	14	-	TRBV5-1	TRBJ2-1	TGCGCCAGCAGCTTGGAATGGACAGACAATGAGCAGTTCTTC	CASSLEWTDNEQFF
TRBD1	15	-	TRBV5-6	TRBJ2-5	TGTGCCAGCAGCTTAACGGCAGGGGGCTTAGAGACCCAGTACTTC	CASSLTAGGLETQYF
TRBD2	11	-	TRBV27	TRBJ2-7	TGTGCCAGCGGGGGGGGGACGGAGCAGTACTTC	CASGGGTEQYF
-	17	-	TRBV27	TRBJ1-1	TGTGCCACCCGTCCGCACTATTCTGATTCGATGAACACTGAAGCTTTCTTT	CATRPHYSDSMNTEAFF
TRBD1	16	once	TRBV27	TRBJ2-7	TGTGCCAGCAGTTTCTCACAGGGGCCCCATACCTACGAGCAGTACTTC	CASSFSQGPHTYEQYF
-	16	-	TRBV9	TRBJ2-2	TGTGCCAGCAGCCCGGGACTTAGCGCGTACACCGGGGAGCTGTTTTTT	CASSPGLSAYTGELFF
TRBD2	13	-	TRBV7-9	TRBJ2-7	TGTGCCAGCAGCGGGACTAGCCCTAGGGAGCAGTACTTC	CASSGTSPREQYF
-	13	-	TRBV7-2	TRBJ1-2	TGTGCCAGCAGCTTCCCTGGGGACTATGGCTACACCTTC	CASSFPGDYGYTF
TRBD2	14	-	TRBV11-2	TRBJ2-3	TGTGCCAGCAGCTTAGCGGGGGGTTCAGATACGCAGTATTTT	CASSLAGGSDTQYF
TRBD2	15	-	TRBV2	TRBJ2-5	TGTGCCAGCAGGGAACTAGCGGGGAGCCAAGAGACCCAGTACTTC	CASRELAGSQETQYF
-	14	once	TRBV10-3	TRBJ2-2	TGTGCCATCCAACCCCAGGAGAACACCGGGGAGCTGTTTTTT	CAIQPQENTGELFF
-	15	-	TRBV25-1	TRBJ2-1	TGTGCCAGCAGTGCGGGACTCTCTTCCTACAATGAGCAGTTCTTC	CASSAGLSSYNEQFF
-	14	-	TRBV5-6	TRBJ2-7	TGTGCCAGCAGCTTGCAGGGCGAAGACTACGAGCAGTACTTC	CASSLQGEDYEQYF
-	12	-	TRBV7-9	TRBJ1-2	TGTGCCAGCAGCCCAAGACACGGAGGCTACACCTTC	CASSPRHGGYTF
-	11	-	TRBV28	TRBJ1-5	TGTGCCAGCAGCTCCGGACAGCCCCAGCATTTT	CASSSGQPQHF
TRBD1	13	-	TRBV6-1	TRBJ2-4	TGTGCCAGCAGTGAAGTCGGGACAGTTATTCAGTACTTC	CASSEVGTVIQYF
-	17	-	TRBV6-1	TRBJ1-4	TGTGCCAGCAGTGAAGGGGGGGGCCTCGCAACTAATGAAAAACTGTTTTTT	CASSEGGGLATNEKLFF
TRBD1	16	once	TRBV11-3	TRBJ2-4	TGTGCCAGCAGCTACGACAGGGTTCTAGCCAAAAACATTCAGTACTTC	CASSYDRVLAKNIQYF
-	14	-	TRBV10-3	TRBJ2-1	TGTGCCATCAGTGGGGCCGACAGGTACAATGAGCAGTTCTTC	CAISGADRYNEQFF
TRBD1	16	-	TRBV19	TRBJ2-3	TGTGCCACCGGAGACAGGGCTTCTTGGGAAACAGATACGCAGTATTTT	CATGDRASWETDTQYF
-	15	once	TRBV4-1	TRBJ1-3	TGCGCCAGCAGCCAAGATTCCGGGTCTGGAAACACCATATATTTT	CASSQDSGSGNTIYF
TRBD2	14	-	TRBV19	TRBJ2-7	TGTGCCAGTAGTCAAATGGGACTAGACTACGAGCAGTACTTC	CASSQMGLDYEQYF
-	17	-	TRBV28	TRBJ1-4	TGTGCCAGCAGTTTCCTGAGTACCCTTGCAACTAATGAAAAACTGTTTTTT	CASSFLSTLATNEKLFF
-	14	-	TRBV27	TRBJ2-7	TGTGCCAGCAGTTCCCGGGCCCTAGGGGACGAGCAGTACTTC	CASSSRALGDEQYF
-	14	-	TRBV19	TRBJ2-2	TGTGCCAGTGGCAGGGGCTCGAACACCGGGGAGCTGTTTTTT	CASGRGSNTGELFF
-	14	-	TRBV5-1	TRBJ2-7	TGCGCCAGCAGCTTGAAATGGGCTGGGGACGAGCAGTACTTC	CASSLKWAGDEQYF
TRBD1	18	-	TRBV7-9	TRBJ2-5	TGTGCCAGCAGCTTAGCTACCCTGCCAGGGACAGGGATAGAGACCCAGTACTTC	CASSLATLPGTGIETQYF